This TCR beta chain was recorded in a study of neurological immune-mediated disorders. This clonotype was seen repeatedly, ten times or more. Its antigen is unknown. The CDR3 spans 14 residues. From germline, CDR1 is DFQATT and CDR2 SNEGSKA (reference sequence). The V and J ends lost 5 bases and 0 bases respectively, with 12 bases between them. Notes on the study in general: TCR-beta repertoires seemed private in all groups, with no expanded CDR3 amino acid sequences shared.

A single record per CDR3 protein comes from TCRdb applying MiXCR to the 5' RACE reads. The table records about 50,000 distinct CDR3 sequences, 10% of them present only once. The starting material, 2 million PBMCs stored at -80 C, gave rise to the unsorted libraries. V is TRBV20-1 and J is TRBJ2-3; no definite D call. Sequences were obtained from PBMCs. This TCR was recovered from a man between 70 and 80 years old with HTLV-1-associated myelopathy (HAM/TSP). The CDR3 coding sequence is TGCAGTGCTCCGCATTCTGGTAGCACAGATACGCAGTATTTT. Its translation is CSAPHSGSTDTQYF.